This T cell receptor (beta chain) came from a study of blood T cell repertoires in COVID-19. Sequencing used immunoSEQ multiplex PCR; TCRdb keeps in-frame clones, though not all of them. This table has about 190,000 clones, roughly 80% appearing once. Participants came from roughly 25 US areas, aged roughly 18 to 89 years. Researchers sorted participants into cohorts using their self-reported clinical history. Recovery among Cohort 3 donors was established by two negative PCRs, clearance, or symptom resolution. CDR1 SGHVS and CDR2 FNYEAQ come from the germline V gene. The CDR3 covers 17 residues. The trim removed 1 base at V and 4 bases at J, leaving 7 bases unmatched.

The sample was PBMCs or T cells enriched from blood (not recorded which). The chain uses TRBV7-6 and TRBJ2-2; 9 nucleotides agree with TRBD2. This receptor was taken from a woman in her 30s who had recovered from COVID-19. DNA for the CDR3: TGTGCCAGCAGCTTAGGGATGGTAGCGGGAGTCACCGGGGAGCTGTTTTTT. Its protein is CASSLGMVAGVTGELFF.